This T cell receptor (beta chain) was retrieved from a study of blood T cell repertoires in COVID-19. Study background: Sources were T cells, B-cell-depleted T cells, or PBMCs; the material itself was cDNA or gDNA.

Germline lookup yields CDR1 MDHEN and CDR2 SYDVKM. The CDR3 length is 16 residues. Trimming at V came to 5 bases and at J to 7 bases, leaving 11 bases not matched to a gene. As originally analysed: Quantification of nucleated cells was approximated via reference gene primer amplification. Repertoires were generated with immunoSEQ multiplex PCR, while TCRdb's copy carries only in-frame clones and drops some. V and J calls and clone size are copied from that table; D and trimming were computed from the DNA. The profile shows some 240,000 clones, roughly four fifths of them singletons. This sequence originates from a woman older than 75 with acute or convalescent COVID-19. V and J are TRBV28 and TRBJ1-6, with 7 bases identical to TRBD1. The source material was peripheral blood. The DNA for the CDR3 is TGTGCCAGCAGTATCCGGGACAGATTCTCAAATTCACCCCTCCACTTT. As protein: CASSIRDRFSNSPLHF.